The 22 T cell receptor beta chains given below trace back to one sample, sequenced in a study of type 1 regulatory T cells. TCRdb ran MiXCR on the reads and lists one entry per CDR3 protein. Here the sample spans around 2,400 distinct CDR3 sequences, around 6.3% being singletons. The sample consisted of CD4+ T cells, either the whole sample or a sorted fraction (not recorded which). Receptor source: a human donor in good health.

In its sample, this clonotype ranks as medium-sized. The chain recombines TRBV18 with TRBJ2-7, with 8 positions matching TRBD1. There are 14 residues in the CDR3. The trim removed 4 bases at V and 4 bases at J, leaving 6 bases unmatched. Germline V gene lookup returns CDR1 KGHSH and CDR2 LQKENI. CDR3 in amino acids: CASSLDRVVYEQYF. The DNA of the CDR3 is TGTGCCAGCTCACTGGACAGGGTTGTGTACGAGCAGTACTTC.

Of note for this clonotype: This may arise from a read error, as a much more abundant clone is one base away. The J gene is TRBJ2-1, the V gene TRBV25-1, with a tentative D call TRBD1 (5 bases). The CDR3 totals 15 residues. CDR1 and CDR2 from the germline V gene are MGHDK and SYGVNS. The CDR3 coding sequence is TGTGCCAGCAGTGTTGGACAAATCTCCTACAATAAGCAGTTCTTC. Its protein is CASSVGQISYNKQFF.

By proportion, this clonotype is medium-sized. The rearrangement joins TRBV6-5 to TRBJ2-1; a possible D gene is TRBD1 (5 bases). V was pared by 4 bases and J by 1 base, with 8 bases between. The CDR3 is 14 amino acids. Germline CDR1 and CDR2: MNHEY and SVGAGI. CDR3 sequence: CASSSGFSYNEQFF. In nucleotides, the CDR3 is TGTGCCAGCAGTTCAGGGTTTTCCTACAATGAGCAGTTCTTC.

This clonotype is medium-sized in the sample. The chain employs TRBV11-1 and TRBJ2-5; possibly TRBD1 for D (5 bases). The CDR3 extends over 13 amino acids. Germline CDR1 is SGHAT and CDR2 is FQDESV (reference sequence). Trimming left V 5 bases short and J 4 bases short, with 11 bases between. In DNA form, the CDR3 reads TGTGCCAGCAGCCCACAGGTTGGAGAGACCCAGTACTTC. Translation: CASSPQVGETQYF.

In its sample, this clonotype ranks as medium-sized. The chain couples TRBV7-9 to TRBJ2-3; D is perhaps TRBD2 (7 bases). The CDR3 is 14 amino acids. In germline, CDR1 is SEHNR, CDR2 FQNEAQ (reference sequence). V was cut by 5 bases and J by 6 bases, with 15 bases left in between. The CDR3 region has the DNA TGTGCCAGCAGCCAGGGGACTACGAGGGATACGCAGTATTTT. Its translation is CASSQGTTRDTQYF.

This clonotype is medium-sized. The V and J genes are TRBV30 and TRBJ2-3, with a weak D call TRBD1 (6 bases). This CDR3 has 14 amino acids. Trimming shortened V by 2 bases and J by 3 bases, and 12 bases separated the two germline ends. CDR1 and CDR2 (germline): GTSNPN, SVGIG (reference sequence). Here the CDR3 reads CAWSFTRGTDTQYF. The CDR3 DNA follows: TGTGCCTGGAGTTTCACGAGGGGGACAGATACGCAGTATTTT.

By its share, this clonotype is medium-sized. The rearrangement links TRBV15 to TRBJ1-3, with TRBD1 as a possible D gene (5 bases). Trimming took off 3 bases at V and 0 bases at J, with 15 bases between the two ends. The CDR3 has 17 residues. The germline CDR1 and CDR2 sequences are LNHNV and YYDKDF (reference sequence). CDR3 coding DNA: TGTGCCACCAGCAGGGGAGCAGGGATAAGCTCTGGAAACACCATATATTTT. It yields the protein CATSRGAGISSGNTIYF.

In its sample, this clonotype ranks as medium-sized (0.01 to 0.1%). The chain couples TRBV19 to TRBJ1-4, with D perhaps matching TRBD1 (5 bases). The CDR3 extends over 15 amino acids. CDR1 and CDR2 (germline): LNHDA, SQIVND (reference sequence). V shed 1 base and J shed 6 bases, with 12 bases lying between them. The CDR3 nucleotides read TGTGCCAGTAGTATAGCTGCAGTGGGGGATGAAAAACTGTTTTTT. Encoded protein: CASSIAAVGDEKLFF.

This clonotype is labeled as medium-sized (0.01 to 0.1%). In DNA form, the CDR3 reads TGTGCCAGCTCATCTTCAGGGGGAACTGAAGCTTTCTTT. It is translated as CASSSSGGTEAFF. This chain joins TRBV18 and TRBJ1-1, with TRBD1 matching over 7 bases. The CDR3 runs 13 residues. J gave up 5 bases and V 5 bases, and 5 bases lay outside the gene matches. The germline V gene encodes CDR1 KGHSH and CDR2 LQKENI.

In its sample, this clonotype ranks as medium-sized. The chain carries TRBV7-2 and TRBJ2-6, with D uncertain. The length of the CDR3 is 15 residues. V gave up 7 bases and J gave up 1 base, with 11 bases separating them. CDR1 is SGHTA and CDR2 is FQGNSA in the germline V gene. The CDR3, as DNA: TGTGCCAGCACCTCCGACACTTCTGGGGCCAACGTCCTGACTTTC. This sequence encodes CASTSDTSGANVLTF. The whole variable domain, filled in from reference TRBV7-2 and TRBJ2-6, reads GAGVSQSPSNKVTEKGKDVELRCDPISGHTALYWYRQSLGQGLEFLIYFQGNSAPDKSGLPSDRFSAERTGGSVSTLTIQRTQQEDSAVYLCASTSDTSGANVLTFGAGSRLTVL.

By share, this clonotype counts as medium-sized. The CDR3 nucleotides are TGTGCCAGCTTTGGAACAGGGCGAACTAATAGAAATCAGCCCCAGCATTTT. It codes for CASFGTGRTNRNQPQHF. The chain has TRBV6-1 and TRBJ1-5, with a tentative D call TRBD1 (6 bases). Looked up from germline, CDR1 is MNHNS and CDR2 is SASEGT. The V end was cut by 8 bases, the J end by 4 bases, with 24 bases between. The CDR3 runs 17 residues.

This clonotype is judged medium-sized (0.01 to 0.1%). The J gene is TRBJ2-3, the V gene TRBV12-3 or TRBV12-4, with 7 bases aligning to TRBD2. The CDR3 totals 14 residues. The V gene end was trimmed by 4 bases and the J gene end by 8 bases; junction bases not matched to a gene: 9. CDR3 sequence reads: CASSSSGARGTQYF. CDR3 nucleotide sequence: TGTGCCAGCAGTTCAAGCGGGGCTCGCGGTACGCAGTATTTT.

This clonotype is medium-sized within its sample. This CDR3 reads CASSTNRPGQGAYEQYF. The CDR3 DNA follows: TGTGCCAGTAGTACCAACCGACCGGGACAGGGGGCTTACGAGCAGTACTTC. This rearrangement joins TRBV19 to TRBJ2-7; 12 bases are a match to TRBD1. The CDR3 runs 17 residues. V was pared by 4 bases and J by 4 bases, with 11 bases of the junction left unmatched. Germline loops: CDR1 LNHDA, CDR2 SQIVND (reference sequence). The whole variable domain, filled in from reference TRBV19 and TRBJ2-7, reads DGGITQSPKYLFRKEGQNVTLSCEQNLNHDAMYWYRQDPGQGLRLIYYSQIVNDFQKGDIAEGYSVSREKKESFPLTVTSAQKNPTAFYLCASSTNRPGQGAYEQYFGPGTRLTVT.

This clonotype is medium-sized by share. This chain joins TRBV7-2 and TRBJ2-1; the D call may be TRBD1 or TRBD2 (5 bases each). Trimming left V 5 bases short and J 13 bases short, with 18 bases between. This CDR3 has 13 amino acids. Per germline, CDR1 SGHTA and CDR2 FQGNSA. The CDR3 here is CASSGVGSGTQFF. The CDR3 DNA reads as TGTGCCAGCAGCGGAGTCGGATCGGGGACCCAGTTCTTC.

Relative to its sample, this clonotype is medium-sized. The rearrangement joins TRBV3-1 to TRBJ1-2, with D possibly being TRBD1 (5 bases). Per germline, CDR1 LGHDT and CDR2 YNNKEL (reference sequence). The CDR3 extends over 15 amino acids. Trimming pared 0 bases from V and 8 bases from J, leaving 16 bases between. DNA for the CDR3: TGTGCCAGCAGCCAAGATTATCGGGACTTGGGCGGCTACACCTTC. Translating gives CASSQDYRDLGGYTF.

On this clonotype itself: It may be a read error: a sequence one base away is much more abundant. This sequence joins TRBV20-1 and TRBJ2-4; 11 bases agree with TRBD2. This CDR3 has 19 residues. Germline V CDR1 and CDR2: DFQATT, SNEGSKA (reference sequence). Here the CDR3 DNA reads TGCAGTGCTAGAGATGAAGGTAGCGGGGGGGCTTTGACCAAAAACCTTCAGTACTTC. Its translation: CSARDEGSGGALTKNLQYF.

This clonotype is termed medium-sized. The chain has TRBV7-2 and TRBJ2-1; 7 nucleotides agree with TRBD1. The CDR3 contains 16 residues. With V trimmed by 2 bases and J by 5 bases, 9 bases remained unmatched. Germline CDR1 and CDR2: SGHTA and FQGNSA. The CDR3 protein is CASSLQPGTANNEQFF. The CDR3 bases are TGTGCCAGCAGCTTACAACCCGGGACAGCCAACAATGAGCAGTTCTTC.

Notes on this clonotype: With a much larger clone just one base away, this may be a read error. This likely comes from a read error, as the CDR3 has no conserved phenylalanine or tryptophan at its end. V and J are TRBV11-1 and TRBJ2-5, with D possibly being TRBD1 (5 bases). CDR3 length equals 13 residues. Germline values: CDR1 SGHAT, CDR2 FQDESV (reference sequence). The V end was cut by 5 bases, the J end by 4 bases, with 11 bases between. CDR3 in amino acids: CASSPQVGETQYS. For the CDR3, the DNA is TGTGCCAGCAGCCCACAGGTTGGAGAGACCCAGTACTCC.

This clonotype qualifies as medium-sized (0.01 to 0.1%). This chain connects TRBV25-1 to TRBJ1-2; D is uncertain. Germline V gene data show CDR1 as MGHDK and CDR2 as SYGVNS. The CDR3 spans 14 residues. V was pared by 6 bases and J by 3 bases, with 14 bases between. The DNA of the CDR3 is TGTGCCAGCAGCACCAGAGAAGGGTACTATGGCTACACCTTC. It codes for CASSTREGYYGYTF.

By frequency in the sample, this clonotype is medium-sized. The J gene is TRBJ2-1, the V gene TRBV29-1; a weak D match, TRBD1 (8 bases). The CDR3 is 13 residues long. Germline V gene sequence: CDR1 SQVTM, CDR2 ANQGSEA. The CDR3 DNA reads TGCAGTGGAACAGGGGGGGCCTACAATGAGCAGTTCTTC. Encoded protein: CSGTGGAYNEQFF.

This clonotype appeared a few times. A much larger clone is a single base away; this may be a read error. The chain combines TRBV6-2 or TRBV6-3 with TRBJ2-1; D is ambiguous. The CDR3 has 11 amino acids. Per germline, CDR1 MNHEY and CDR2 SVGEGT. The CDR3 is CVSSFKNEQFF. The CDR3 DNA sequence: TGTGTCAGCAGTTTTAAGAATGAGCAGTTCTTC.

This clonotype was counted a single time. One end of the junction fails to match germline, which may point to a read error. This chain links TRBV20-1 with TRBJ2-5, with 8 bases that match TRBD2. Looked up from germline, CDR1 is DFQATT and CDR2 is SNEGSKA (reference sequence). The CDR3 sequence is 15 residues long. The CDR3 nucleotides read TGCAGTGCCATTGGGACTAGAACGTACCAAGATACCCAGTACTTC. It yields the protein CSAIGTRTYQDTQYF.